The clone carrying this TCR beta chain was detected many times. Antigen: not known. The sample belongs to a study of blood T cells in healthy people across ages. Looking at the study overall: The capture of about one barcoded beta molecule per two T cells was achieved by template switching.

V lost 2 bases and J lost 6; bases outside the gene matches: 16. The CDR3 covers 17 residues. Germline V gene lookup returns CDR1 LNHNV and CDR2 YYDKDF (reference sequence). Study-level findings and limits: A strong correlation was found between TCR beta diversity and the percentage of naive T cells.

Combining a sample-barcoded 5' primer with a J-beta primer mix, a second PCR ran for roughly 6 to 12 cycles. TCRdb ran MiXCR on the 5' RACE reads and lists one entry per CDR3 protein. Of roughly 1,500,000 distinct CDR3 sequences in the sample, around 36% were seen once. Sequencing was carried out using blood. V is TRBV15 and J is TRBJ2-7; 7 bases are shared with TRBD1. This TCR was recovered from a woman in her thirties in good health. CDR3 region: CATSRPPRQGTFGEQYF. Written as DNA, the CDR3 is TGTGCCACCAGCAGACCCCCGCGACAGGGAACGTTCGGCGAGCAGTACTTC. The variable domain in full, with the rest retrieved from reference TRBV15 and TRBJ2-7, is DAMVIQNPRYQVTQFGKPVTLSCSQTLNHNVMYWYQQKSSQAPKLLFHYYDKDFNNEADTPDNFQSRRPNTSFCFLDIRSPGLGDTAMYLCATSRPPRQGTFGEQYFGPGTRLTVT.